This TCR beta chain was recorded in a study of blood T cells in healthy people across ages. A sample-barcoded 5' primer and a J-beta primer mix were used in a second PCR of about 6 to 11 cycles. MiXCR was run by TCRdb on the 5' RACE reads, yielding one entry per CDR3 protein. The sample yields 780,000 or so distinct CDR3 sequences, just over 55% seen once. A few counts support this clonotype. The clonotype originates from a man aged 35 to 55 in good health. Sequencing was performed on blood.

CDR3 DNA sequence: TGTGCCACCAGCAGACCAGCGGCGGACGAGCAGTACTTC. This translates into CATSRPAADEQYF. The J gene is TRBJ2-7, the V gene TRBV15; TRBD2 is a possible D gene (5 bases). V shed 2 bases and J shed 5 bases, with 10 bases lying between them. CDR1 and CDR2 from the germline V gene are LNHNV and YYDKDF (reference sequence). The CDR3 extends over 13 amino acids.